Shown below are 6 T cell receptor beta chains from a single sample sequenced in a study of blood T cell repertoires in COVID-19. Produced via immunoSEQ multiplex PCR; TCRdb's table is partial and in-frame only. The table has 150,000 or so clones, around 84% seen once. Sequencing was carried out using peripheral blood. The source is a woman aged 50 to 60 with COVID-19, enrolled during active disease.

V gene TRBV6-2 or TRBV6-3 combines with J gene TRBJ1-6; TRBD1 might be the D (5 bases). This CDR3 has 17 residues. The V gene lost 5 bases and the J gene lost 7 bases, with 21 bases spanning the gap. The germline CDR1 and CDR2 sequences are MNHEY and SVGEGT. Written as DNA, the CDR3 is TGTGCCAGCAGTCGCCCCCTTTTGTCAGGGTCAAATTCACCCCTCCACTTT. This codes for CASSRPLLSGSNSPLHF.

This chain links TRBV6-5 with TRBJ1-5, with TRBD1 matching 8 bases. V shed 8 bases and J 2 bases; nucleotides not matched to a gene: 8. CDR3 length: 15 residues. Looked up from germline, CDR1 is MNHEY and CDR2 is SVGAGI. CDR3 sequence: CASRPQGAGNQPQHF. The CDR3 DNA reads as TGTGCCAGCCGACCCCAGGGGGCCGGCAATCAGCCCCAGCATTTT.

The V and J genes are TRBV5-3 and TRBJ1-1; possibly TRBD1 for D (6 bases). TRBV5-3 is an ORF; its function is uncertain. Trimming took 0 bases from V and 4 from J, leaving 13 bases between them. CDR3 size: 15 residues. CDR3 residues: CARSLEGDPSTEAFF. The CDR3 bases are TGTGCCAGAAGCTTGGAGGGGGACCCGAGCACTGAAGCTTTCTTT.

This clone has only one observation. V and J are TRBV5-6 and TRBJ2-2; 11 bases align to TRBD2. Trimming cost V 1 base and J 6 bases; bases outside gene matches: 2. CDR3 length: 15 residues. Germline-derived CDR1 and CDR2 are SGHDT and YYEEEE. The CDR3 protein is CASSLISGGAGELFF. The CDR3 DNA reads TGTGCCAGCAGCTTGATTAGCGGGGGGGCCGGGGAGCTGTTTTTT.

In this sample, this clone turned up once. The rearrangement links TRBV29-1 to TRBJ1-1, with D possibly matching TRBD1 (5 bases). V gave up 2 bases and J gave up 7 bases, with 11 bases separating them. Germline V gene lookup returns CDR1 SQVTM and CDR2 ANQGSEA. The CDR3 spans 12 residues. This CDR3 reads CSVEFQGLEAFF. Written as DNA, the CDR3 is TGCAGCGTTGAATTCCAGGGACTTGAAGCTTTCTTT.

This CDR3 reads CASSITVGAKQPQHF. CDR3 DNA sequence: TGTGCCAGTAGTATAACTGTGGGGGCCAAACAGCCCCAGCATTTT. The gene calls are TRBV19 and TRBJ1-5; D perhaps matches TRBD1 (6 bases). This CDR3 region has 15 residues. The V end lost 2 bases, the J end lost 7 bases, and 15 bases lay between the germline ends. Germline values: CDR1 LNHDA, CDR2 SQIVND (reference sequence).